This TCR beta chain was identified in a study of T cell responses to AZD1222 COVID-19 vaccine (dated by TCRdb to the early 2020s). Regarding the research as a whole: Because spike-specific TCR depth and breadth did not differ between the two schedules, AZD1222 recipients who got a second dose at roughly 4 weeks were pooled with those who got a second dose at roughly 12 weeks. A total of about 230 trial participants underwent TCR sequencing, of whom nearly 210 received two doses of AZD1222 and some 25 received two doses of the MenACWY control vaccine. Enrollment into the trials was organized by age into subgroups of 18-55, 56-69 and 70-plus years, and those subgroups contained roughly 150, 30 and 60 TCR-sequenced participants, respectively.

The CDR3 regions of human TCRbeta chains were analyzed by immunosequencing. The original methods were these. TCRs in the repertoires were matched against a reference library of SARS-CoV-2-specific TCRs that had been generated with the MIRA antigen-specificity platform. Breadth was defined as the fraction of unique TCRs that were SARS-CoV-2-associated. Depth was defined as the fraction of total T cells that were SARS-CoV-2-associated. Using the MIRA data, each spike-specific TCR was mapped to the spike region that the TCR reacts to and placed in a CD4 or CD8 class. Log10-transformed breadth and depth values were compared by one-way ANOVA with Sidak's multiple comparisons tests. TCRdb retrieved this table from immuneACCESS and kept in-frame rearrangements only. Not all clones are present; in checked studies, unresolved V genes account for under half, and no reason is known for the remainder. V, J and clone size are taken as reported in that table, and D and trimming were inferred from the DNA itself. The sample includes 93,000 or so clones, with approximately 89% observed a single time. The ten largest clones add up to more than 20% of the sample.

Beyond this particular receptor, the publication reports: Participants were mostly white British and included more females than males, and it was suggested by the authors that clonal diversity may have been underestimated. The 56-69-year group was small, and its depth increase did not reach significance, likely because of low power. CD4 TCRs associated with the vaccine covered the entire spike protein, and the dominant responses were in regions 160-218 and 743-854. After two AZD1222 doses, spike-specific TCR breadth and depth were significantly higher than at day 0 and than in MenACWY recipients. Reportedly, close to half of the unique spike-specific TCRs recognized epitopes lying outside the regions that are mutated in the B.1.351 and B.1.1.7 variants. Conclusions about previously exposed vaccinees are limited, since just six AZD1222 recipients were seropositive for SARS-CoV-2 at baseline. Because no day 14 peak-response samples were available, repertoires were characterized only after the peak T cell response.

As concerns this clone: Its antigen target is currently unknown. Base qualities are not provided; no much larger clone lies one nucleotide away.

The time point label on this specimen signifies: baseline before first vaccination. Samples from vaccinated people were obtained from the UK trials COV001 and COV002, which included a single-blind randomized controlled phase 2/3 trial of AZD1222 (ChAdOx1 nCoV-19) in healthy adults. Trial participant PBMC samples were collected at day 0 and day 28 after the second dose for TCRbeta chain sequencing. Sample: peripheral blood, taken on day 0 of AZD1222 vaccination. The receptor comes from an adult in good health.

In nucleotide form, the sequence is TGTGCCAGCAGTTATGTGACAGCGAGGAGCTACGAGCAGTACTTC. This yields the protein CASSYVTARSYEQYF. The chain is made from TRBV28 and TRBJ2-7; TRBD1 is perhaps the D gene, given 5 matching bases. V lost 4 bases and J lost 3 bases; the stretch between them is 16 bases long. From its cysteine to its phenylalanine, the CDR3 spans 15 amino acids. Left in the record is the CDR3 DNA by itself, 45 bases read in frame from the first base. Per the germline V gene, MDHEN is the CDR1 and SYDVKM is the CDR2.